This T cell receptor beta chain was recovered during a study of control samples from healthy donors and cancer patients. The repertoire was sequenced with immunoSEQ multiplex PCR; TCRdb's copy has only in-frame clones and lacks some. The table includes about 140,000 clones, under 95% detected once. Trimming removed 4 bases at V and 0 bases at J, with 16 bases between. CDR1 and CDR2 from the germline V gene are SNHLY and FYNNEI. The CDR3 has 16 residues. Sample: blood. The V gene is TRBV2, the J gene TRBJ2-7, with D possibly matching TRBD2 (5 bases). This TCR was recovered from a man aged 40-55 years in good health. The DNA of the CDR3 is TGTGCCAGCAGTGGGACTGTGGGCCTCAGCTCCTACGAGCAGTACTTC. Amino acid sequence: CASSGTVGLSSYEQYF.